This is a list of T cell receptor beta chains from one sample in a study of blood T cell repertoires in COVID-19. Clones were read by immunoSEQ multiplex PCR, and TCRdb kept only the in-frame ones, dropping some. The sample shows approximately 250,000 clones, roughly 86% of them seen only once. Sequences were obtained from peripheral blood. The receptors come from a woman aged 60-75 years who had recovered from COVID-19. The CDR3 runs from the conserved cysteine through the conserved F or W. Fields, in order: clone size, V gene, J gene, D gene, CDR3 protein. A D gene is named only where the DNA matches it firmly. Expanded clones get a size class; other rows say once, few or many, or leave the size out.

.,TRBV4-1,TRBJ2-2,.,CASSQERGGAGELFF
.,TRBV19,TRBJ1-6,.,CASSTQGELTSPLHF
.,TRBV4-3,TRBJ1-2,.,CASSQDSTGNAYGYTF
once,TRBV10-3,TRBJ2-7,TRBD2,CAISDPPGLAIYEQYF
few,TRBV7-6,TRBJ2-2,.,CASRKQANTGELFF
.,TRBV4-2,TRBJ2-3,TRBD1,CASSQEQGSTDTQYF
once,TRBV10-3,TRBJ2-7,TRBD1,CAISELQTGLGEQYF
.,TRBV5-4,TRBJ1-5,TRBD1,CASSRTGAGDNQPQHF
once,TRBV2,TRBJ2-7,.,CASRRDTWEQYF
.,TRBV4-1,TRBJ2-7,TRBD2,CASSHTSGANSYEQYF
.,TRBV5-5,TRBJ2-3,.,CASSLAAGIDTQYF
few,TRBV5-5,TRBJ1-5,TRBD1,CASSVGDRGQPQHF
.,TRBV6-1,TRBJ1-5,TRBD1,CASSEITAQGIGQPQHF
once,TRBV5-1,TRBJ1-3,.,CASSWGGNGGGNTIYF
.,TRBV24-1,TRBJ2-5,.,CATSDGGTAKETQYF
once,TRBV6-5,TRBJ2-2,.,CASSYWAEGGELFF
once,TRBV28,TRBJ1-1,.,CASSFLQQNTEAFF
.,TRBV18,TRBJ2-1,.,CASSPPQGSYNEQFF
.,TRBV10-1,TRBJ2-7,.,CASGSDYEQYF
once,TRBV5-1,TRBJ2-5,TRBD2,CASSRGLAGQETQYF
.,TRBV6-5,TRBJ1-4,.,CASGDTVGTNEKLFF
.,TRBV7-2,TRBJ1-6,.,CASSLAGNSYNSPLHF
.,TRBV9,TRBJ2-7,TRBD2,CASSGTSGVSYEQYF
.,TRBV5-1,TRBJ1-6,.,CASSWWTPNSPLHF
.,TRBV29-1,TRBJ2-7,TRBD1,CSVEGTGSEQYF